This is a list of T cell receptor beta chains from one sample in a study of blood T cell repertoires in COVID-19. Sequenced by immunoSEQ multiplex PCR; TCRdb stores in-frame clones only, minus some. This table has about 52,000 clones, 90% appearing once. Sequencing was carried out using peripheral blood. These receptors all come from a human donor in a cohort sampled during active COVID-19. Both conserved end residues are part of each CDR3. Fields, in order: clone size, V gene, J gene, D gene, CDR3 protein, CDR3 DNA. A D gene is named only where the DNA matches it firmly. For some rows the clone size is stated as once, few or many, or as a class when expanded; others skip it.

.	TRBV11-1	TRBJ2-7	.	CASSLTDTPRYEQYF	TGTGCCAGCAGCCTCACAGACACCCCAAGGTACGAGCAGTACTTC
.	TRBV18	TRBJ2-7	.	CASSLTQGIGYEQYF	TGTGCCAGCTCACTCACTCAGGGGATTGGGTACGAGCAGTACTTC
few	TRBV3-1/TRBV3-2	TRBJ2-7	TRBD2	CASSQELLAGGYREQYF	TGTGCCAGCAGCCAGGAGCTTCTAGCGGGAGGTTATCGGGAGCAGTACTTC
.	TRBV4-2	TRBJ2-7	TRBD2	CASSQDPPGLVVDEQYF	TGTGCCAGCAGCCAAGACCCTCCGGGACTAGTCGTTGACGAGCAGTACTTC
.	TRBV7-3	TRBJ2-3	TRBD2	CASSLQGLSTDTQYF	TGTGCCAGCAGCTTACAGGGACTAAGCACAGATACGCAGTATTTT
.	TRBV6-2/TRBV6-3	TRBJ2-3	TRBD2	CASSGTSVRTDTQYF	TGTGCCAGCAGTGGGACTAGCGTGCGCACAGATACGCAGTATTTT
.	TRBV10-2	TRBJ2-1	.	CASSEVTGPYNEQFF	TGCGCCAGCAGTGAGGTGACAGGTCCCTACAATGAGCAGTTCTTC
.	TRBV12-3/TRBV12-4	TRBJ2-1	TRBD2	CASMPSGGSRQFF	TGTGCCAGCATGCCGTCGGGCGGGAGTAGGCAGTTCTTC
.	TRBV4-1	TRBJ2-1	.	CASSQVGGKTYNEQFF	TGCGCCAGCAGCCAAGTAGGCGGGAAGACCTACAATGAGCAGTTCTTC
.	TRBV4-2	TRBJ2-3	TRBD2	CASSALAAFTDTQYF	TGTGCCAGCAGCGCACTAGCGGCCTTCACAGATACGCAGTATTTT
.	TRBV3-1/TRBV3-2	TRBJ2-1	TRBD2	CASSQDGLAAQNEQFF	TGTGCCAGCAGCCAAGATGGGCTAGCGGCACAAAATGAGCAGTTCTTC
once	TRBV20-1	TRBJ1-1	.	CSALIGAEAFF	TGCAGTGCTCTTATAGGAGCTGAAGCTTTCTTT
.	TRBV5-1	TRBJ2-1	.	CASSLSQRNEQFF	TGCGCCAGCAGCTTGAGCCAGAGGAATGAGCAGTTCTTC
.	TRBV4-2	TRBJ2-7	TRBD2	CASSHVTSGITYEQYF	TGTGCCAGCAGCCATGTGACTAGCGGGATTACCTACGAGCAGTACTTC
.	TRBV6-6	TRBJ2-2	.	CASTGDNTGELFF	TGTGCCAGCACGGGTGATAACACCGGGGAGCTGTTTTTT
.	TRBV9	TRBJ2-5	.	CASPSSGQAAQETQYF	TGTGCCAGCCCTAGCAGCGGCCAGGCGGCACAAGAGACCCAGTACTTC
.	TRBV27	TRBJ2-7	.	CASSSPGEQYF	TGTGCCAGCAGTTCCCCGGGGGAGCAGTACTTC
.	TRBV27	TRBJ2-7	TRBD2	CASSLTLAGSYEQYF	TGTGCCAGCAGTTTAACACTAGCGGGTTCCTACGAGCAGTACTTC
.	TRBV7-9	TRBJ1-2	TRBD1	CASSLGQGRNYGYTF	TGTGCCAGCAGCCTAGGACAGGGAAGGAACTATGGCTACACCTTC
few	TRBV5-6	TRBJ2-7	TRBD2	CASSSGLASARDF	TGTGCCAGCAGTTCGGGACTAGCCTCGGCGAGGGACTTC
.	TRBV27	TRBJ1-5	.	CASSSRDPRGNQPQHF	TGTGCCAGCAGTTCGCGGGATCCCCGGGGCAATCAGCCCCAGCATTTT
.	TRBV11-2	TRBJ1-2	TRBD1	CASSSIRDRENGYTF	TGTGCCAGCAGCTCCATCCGGGACAGGGAAAATGGCTACACCTTC
.	TRBV7-8	TRBJ2-7	TRBD1	CASSVYRGLDEQYF	TGTGCCAGCAGCGTTTACAGGGGGCTCGACGAGCAGTACTTC
.	TRBV7-6	TRBJ2-3	.	CASSLGGLGPDTQYF	TGTGCCAGCAGCTTAGGAGGCCTAGGCCCAGATACGCAGTATTTT
once	TRBV6-6	TRBJ1-2	TRBD1	CASSHTQGAGGYTF	TGTGCCAGCAGTCATACACAGGGGGCAGGGGGCTACACCTTC
.	TRBV19	TRBJ2-7	.	CASRGTISSYEQYF	TGTGCCAGTAGAGGGACAATTAGCTCCTACGAGCAGTACTTC
.	TRBV7-8	TRBJ2-1	TRBD2	CASRRGASGRIENEQFF	TGTGCCAGCAGGAGGGGGGCTAGCGGGAGGATTGAGAATGAGCAGTTCTTC
.	TRBV4-1	TRBJ2-7	TRBD2	CASSQGGLAGDSYEQYF	TGCGCCAGCAGCCAAGGGGGACTAGCGGGCGACTCCTACGAGCAGTACTTC
.	TRBV11-3	TRBJ1-1	.	CASSLDRLYSLTEAFF	TGTGCCAGCAGCTTAGATCGACTATACTCCTTGACTGAAGCTTTCTTT
.	TRBV11-2	TRBJ2-1	.	CASSLRGRHMLYNEQFF	TGTGCCAGCAGCTTAAGGGGTCGCCACATGCTTTACAATGAGCAGTTCTTC
.	TRBV30	TRBJ1-6	.	CAWSASVIRVVRF	TGTGCCTGGAGTGCGTCAGTGATCCGGGTTGTTCGGTTT
.	TRBV11-2	TRBJ2-3	TRBD1	CASSSGTGGADTQYF	TGTGCCAGCAGCTCAGGTACAGGGGGCGCGGATACGCAGTATTTT
.	TRBV27	TRBJ2-1	TRBD2	CASSLKDLRGRANNEQFF	TGTGCCAGCAGTCTAAAAGACCTCCGGGGGAGGGCGAACAATGAGCAGTTCTTC
.	TRBV7-8	TRBJ2-7	TRBD2	CASSPQERLAGVEQYF	TGTGCCAGCAGCCCTCAGGAGAGACTAGCGGGAGTCGAGCAGTACTTC
once	TRBV27	TRBJ1-6	TRBD1	CASSIGLQTGGNSPLHF	TGTGCCAGCAGTATCGGATTGCAGACAGGGGGTAATTCACCCCTCCACTTT
.	TRBV19	TRBJ1-1	TRBD1	CASSNRGRGTEAFF	TGTGCCAGTAGTAACAGGGGGCGCGGCACTGAAGCTTTCTTT
.	TRBV3-1/TRBV3-2	TRBJ2-7	TRBD1	CASSQPGQDLYEQYF	TGTGCCAGCAGCCAACCGGGACAGGATCTCTACGAGCAGTACTTC
.	TRBV3-1/TRBV3-2	TRBJ2-5	TRBD2	CASSQESGRKTQYF	TGTGCCAGCAGCCAAGAAAGCGGGAGAAAGACCCAGTACTTC
.	TRBV27	TRBJ2-7	TRBD2	CASRLAGGPGEQYF	TGTGCCAGCAGACTAGCGGGAGGGCCGGGCGAGCAGTACTTC
.	TRBV11-2	TRBJ2-3	TRBD1	CASSRRTGPATDTQYF	TGTGCCAGCAGCCGCCGGACAGGACCTGCCACAGATACGCAGTATTTT
.	TRBV5-1	TRBJ2-5	.	CASSPEGLTQYF	TGCGCCAGCAGCCCGGAGGGCTTGACCCAGTACTTC
.	TRBV10-3	TRBJ1-5	TRBD1	CAISETGGANQPQHF	TGTGCCATCAGTGAGACAGGGGGCGCGAATCAGCCCCAGCATTTT
.	TRBV5-1	TRBJ2-3	TRBD1	CASSTDRVRTDTQYF	TGCGCCAGCAGCACCGACAGGGTACGGACAGATACGCAGTATTTT
.	TRBV27	TRBJ1-5	.	CASSSPGGNQPQHF	TGTGCCAGCAGTTCTCCGGGGGGCAATCAGCCCCAGCATTTT
.	TRBV2	TRBJ1-5	TRBD1	CASRSNRGPNQPQHF	TGTGCCAGCAGGTCGAACAGGGGGCCCAATCAGCCCCAGCATTTT
.	TRBV30	TRBJ1-2	.	CAWKLEGARYGYTF	TGTGCCTGGAAATTGGAGGGCGCGCGGTATGGCTACACCTTC